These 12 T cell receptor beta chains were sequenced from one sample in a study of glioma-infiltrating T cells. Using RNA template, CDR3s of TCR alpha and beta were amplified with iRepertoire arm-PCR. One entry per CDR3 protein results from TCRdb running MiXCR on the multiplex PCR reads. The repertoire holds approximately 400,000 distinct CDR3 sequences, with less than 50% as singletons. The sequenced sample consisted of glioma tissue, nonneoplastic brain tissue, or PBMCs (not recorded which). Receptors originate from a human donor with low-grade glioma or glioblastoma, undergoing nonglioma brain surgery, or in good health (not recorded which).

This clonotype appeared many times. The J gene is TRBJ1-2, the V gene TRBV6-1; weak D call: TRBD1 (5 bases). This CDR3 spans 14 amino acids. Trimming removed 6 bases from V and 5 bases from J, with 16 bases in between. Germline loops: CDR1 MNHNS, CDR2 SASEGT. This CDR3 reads CASSRDGDLYGYTF. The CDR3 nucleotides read TGTGCCAGCAGCCGGGACGGAGACTTGTATGGCTACACCTTC.

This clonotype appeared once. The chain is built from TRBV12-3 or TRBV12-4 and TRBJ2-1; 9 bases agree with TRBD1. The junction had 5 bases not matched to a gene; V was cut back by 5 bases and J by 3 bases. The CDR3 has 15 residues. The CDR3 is CASSMDRGRYNEQFF. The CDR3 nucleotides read TGTGCCAGCAGTATGGACAGGGGCCGCTACAATGAGCAGTTCTTC.

The CDR3 sequence is CASSPRRFHPGELFF. In DNA, the CDR3 is TGTGCCAGCAGTCCGCGCCGTTTTCACCCCGGGGAGCTGTTTTTT. This chain joins TRBV28 and TRBJ2-2, with unresolved D. The V end was cut by 5 bases, the J end by 6 bases, with 16 bases between. CDR1 and CDR2 from the germline V gene are MDHEN and SYDVKM. The CDR3 spans 15 residues.

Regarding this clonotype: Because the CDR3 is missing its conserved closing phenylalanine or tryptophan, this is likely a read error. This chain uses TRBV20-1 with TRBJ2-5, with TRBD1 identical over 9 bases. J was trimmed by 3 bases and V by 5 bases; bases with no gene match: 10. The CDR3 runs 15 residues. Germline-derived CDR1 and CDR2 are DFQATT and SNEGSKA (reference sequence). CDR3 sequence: CSAHDRGEPKETQYV. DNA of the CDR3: TGCAGTGCTCACGACAGGGGGGAACCGAAAGAGACCCAGTACGTC.

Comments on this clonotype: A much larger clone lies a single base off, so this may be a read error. CDR3 amino acids: CVSSGLIYEQYF. In DNA, the CDR3 is TGTGTCAGCAGCGGACTGATCTACGAGCAGTACTTC. The rearrangement joins TRBV6-2 or TRBV6-3 to TRBJ2-7, with D possibly matching TRBD2 (5 bases). The germline CDR1 and CDR2 sequences are MNHEY and SVGEGT. The CDR3 extends over 12 amino acids.

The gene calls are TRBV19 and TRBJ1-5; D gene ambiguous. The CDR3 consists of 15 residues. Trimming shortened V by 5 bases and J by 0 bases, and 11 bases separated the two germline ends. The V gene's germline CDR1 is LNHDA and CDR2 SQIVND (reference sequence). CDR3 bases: TGTGCCAGTAGTGGGGTTCACCGTAGCAATCAGCCCCAGCATTTT. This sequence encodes CASSGVHRSNQPQHF.

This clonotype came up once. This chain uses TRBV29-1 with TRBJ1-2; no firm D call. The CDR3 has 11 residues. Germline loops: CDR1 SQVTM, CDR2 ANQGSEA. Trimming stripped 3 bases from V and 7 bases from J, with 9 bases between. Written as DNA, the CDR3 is TGCAGCGTTGACAGGATCCTTGGCTACACCTTC. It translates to CSVDRILGYTF.

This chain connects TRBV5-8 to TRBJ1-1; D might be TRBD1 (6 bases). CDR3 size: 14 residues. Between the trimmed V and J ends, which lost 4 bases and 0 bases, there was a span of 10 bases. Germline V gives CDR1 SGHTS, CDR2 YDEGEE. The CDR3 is CASSPGVMNTEAFF. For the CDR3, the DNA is TGTGCCAGCAGCCCAGGGGTCATGAACACTGAAGCTTTCTTT.

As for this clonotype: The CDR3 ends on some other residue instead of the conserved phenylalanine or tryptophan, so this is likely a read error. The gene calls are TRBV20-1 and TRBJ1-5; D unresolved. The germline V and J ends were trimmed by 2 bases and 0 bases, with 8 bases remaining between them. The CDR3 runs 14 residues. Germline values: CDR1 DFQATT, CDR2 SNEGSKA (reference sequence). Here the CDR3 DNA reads TGCAGTGCTAGACAACGGTATAGCAATCAGCCCCAGCATTCT. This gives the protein CSARQRYSNQPQHS.

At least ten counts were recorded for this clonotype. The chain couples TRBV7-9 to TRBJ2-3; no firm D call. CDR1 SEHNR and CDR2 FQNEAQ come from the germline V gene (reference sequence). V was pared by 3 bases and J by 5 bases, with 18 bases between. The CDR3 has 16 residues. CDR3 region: CASSFRLLGIGDTQYF. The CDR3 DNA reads TGTGCCAGCAGCTTCCGACTCTTAGGTATCGGAGATACGCAGTATTTT.

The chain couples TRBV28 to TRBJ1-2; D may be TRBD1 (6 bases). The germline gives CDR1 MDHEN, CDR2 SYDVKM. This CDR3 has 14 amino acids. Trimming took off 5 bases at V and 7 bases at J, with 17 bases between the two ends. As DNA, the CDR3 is TGTGCCAGCAGTCACGGACGGGGGGCGGCTGGCTACACCTTC. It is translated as CASSHGRGAAGYTF.

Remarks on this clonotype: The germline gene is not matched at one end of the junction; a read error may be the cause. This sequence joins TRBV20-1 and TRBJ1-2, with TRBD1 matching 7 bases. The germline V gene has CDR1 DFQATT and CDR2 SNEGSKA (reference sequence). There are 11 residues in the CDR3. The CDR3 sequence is CCANRQGGYTF. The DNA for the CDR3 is TGCTGTGCTAATCGACAGGGCGGCTACACCTTC.